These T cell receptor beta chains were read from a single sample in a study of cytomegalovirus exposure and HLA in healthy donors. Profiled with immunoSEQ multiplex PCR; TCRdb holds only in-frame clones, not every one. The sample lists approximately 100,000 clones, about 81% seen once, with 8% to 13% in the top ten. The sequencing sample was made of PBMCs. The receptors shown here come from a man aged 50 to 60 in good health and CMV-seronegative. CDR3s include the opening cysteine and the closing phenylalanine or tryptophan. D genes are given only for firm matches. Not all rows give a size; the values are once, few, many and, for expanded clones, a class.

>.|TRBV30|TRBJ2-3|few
CAWSVAGVDTQYF
TGTGCCTGGAGTGTCGCGGGTGTGGATACGCAGTATTTT
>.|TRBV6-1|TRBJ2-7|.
CASSEAKYYEQYF
TGTGCCAGCAGTGAGGCAAAGTACTACGAGCAGTACTTC
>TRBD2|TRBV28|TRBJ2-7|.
CASSPEGLAGLFFYEQYF
TGTGCCAGCAGTCCTGAGGGACTAGCGGGGTTGTTTTTCTACGAGCAGTACTTC
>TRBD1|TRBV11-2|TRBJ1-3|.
CASSGGGQAGNTIYF
TGTGCCAGCAGCGGAGGGGGACAGGCCGGAAACACCATATATTTT
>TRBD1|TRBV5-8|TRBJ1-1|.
CASSFYQGAYRSEAFF
TGTGCCAGCAGCTTTTATCAGGGGGCTTACCGGTCTGAAGCTTTCTTT
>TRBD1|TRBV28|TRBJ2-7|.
CASSSDRVPPYEQYF
TGTGCCAGCAGTTCCGACAGGGTCCCTCCCTACGAGCAGTACTTC
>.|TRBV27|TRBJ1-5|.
CASSLGGPYQPQHF
TGTGCCAGCAGTTTAGGCGGGCCATATCAGCCCCAGCATTTT
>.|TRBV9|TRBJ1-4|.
CASSADAGERREKLFF
TGTGCCAGCAGCGCAGACGCAGGGGAACGAAGAGAAAAACTGTTTTTT
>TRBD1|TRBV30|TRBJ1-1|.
CAWREGATTEAFF
TGTGCCTGGCGGGAGGGGGCGACCACTGAAGCTTTCTTT
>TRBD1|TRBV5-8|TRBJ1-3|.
CASSRGLSGNTIYF
TGTGCCAGCAGCAGGGGGCTTTCTGGAAACACCATATATTTT
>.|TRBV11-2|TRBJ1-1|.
CASSFEVGKAFF
TGTGCCAGCAGCTTTGAGGTCGGGAAAGCTTTCTTT
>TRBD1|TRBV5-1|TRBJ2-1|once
CASSRPGTGYNEQFF
TGCGCCAGCAGCCGTCCCGGGACAGGGTACAATGAGCAGTTCTTC